The 19 T cell receptor beta chains in this list originate from one sample, sequenced in a study of blood T cells in healthy people across ages. Combining a sample-barcoded 5' primer with a J-beta primer mix, a second PCR ran for roughly 7 to 12 cycles. MiXCR, applied by TCRdb to the 5' RACE reads, yields one record per CDR3 protein. The sample shows some 1.6 million distinct CDR3 sequences, roughly 30% of them seen only once. What was sequenced was blood. The receptor set was obtained from a woman between 25 and 40 years old in good health.

The chain carries TRBV28 and TRBJ2-1, with D hard to call. Germline assignment: CDR1 MDHEN and CDR2 SYDVKM. Trimming took 2 bases from V and 10 from J, leaving 15 bases between them. The CDR3 consists of 14 residues. CDR3 nucleotides: TGTGCCAGCAGTTTACGTGGCGGATTGGCCGAGCAGTTCTTC. It codes for CASSLRGGLAEQFF.

This clonotype was counted between two and nine times. A read error may account for a junction end that differs from germline. The J gene is TRBJ2-1, the V gene TRBV7-2, with D unresolved. Germline values: CDR1 SGHTA, CDR2 FQGNSA. The CDR3 totals 14 residues. The CDR3 DNA follows: TGTGTCAGCAGCCTCAGGATGGGTTACAATGAGCAGTTCTTC. This encodes CVSSLRMGYNEQFF.

This clonotype was detected once. This rearrangement joins TRBV2 to TRBJ2-1; tentatively, D is TRBD1 (6 bases). Germline assignment: CDR1 SNHLY and CDR2 FYNNEI. The CDR3 is 14 amino acids. Trimming stripped 6 bases from V and 4 bases from J, with 13 bases between. The DNA of the CDR3 is TGTGCCAGCAGGGATCCGAGGGGGTACAATGAGCAGTTCTTC. The encoded protein is CASRDPRGYNEQFF.

This chain links TRBV4-1 with TRBJ2-2, with TRBD2 as a possible D gene (6 bases). The CDR3 runs 16 residues. V was trimmed by 0 bases and J by 4 bases, leaving 12 bases between them. Germline loops: CDR1 MGHRA, CDR2 YSYEKL. In DNA form, the CDR3 reads TGCGCCAGCAGCCAAGAGTTGGGACTTATCACCGGGGAGCTGTTTTTT. The encoded protein is CASSQELGLITGELFF.

The rearrangement uses TRBV20-1 and TRBJ1-5; no firm D call. The CDR3 loop spans 14 amino acids. Germline CDR1 reads DFQATT; CDR2 reads SNEGSKA (reference sequence). Trimming cost V 5 bases and J 3 bases, with 14 bases left between them. The CDR3 region is CSAPINSNNQPQHF. Written as DNA, the CDR3 is TGCAGTGCTCCGATCAATTCTAACAATCAGCCCCAGCATTTT.

The rearrangement links TRBV10-3 to TRBJ1-6; 10 bases agree with TRBD1. The CDR3 is 13 residues long. Germline V lookup: CDR1 ENHRY, CDR2 SYGVKD. Unmatched junction bases numbered 1, after V lost 6 bases and J lost 8 bases. CDR3 nucleotides: TGTGCCATCAGAGGGACAGGGGATTCACCCCTCCACTTT. Its translation: CAIRGTGDSPLHF.

This clonotype was found a few times. This chain's CDR3 is CAISPGQGTYGQYF. The CDR3 nucleotides read TGTGCCATCAGCCCGGGACAGGGGACATACGGGCAGTACTTC. The rearrangement uses TRBV10-3 and TRBJ2-5, with TRBD1 matching over 10 bases. This CDR3 has 14 amino acids. The V and J ends lost 6 bases and 11 bases, in that order; junction bases with no gene match: 12. Germline V gene data show CDR1 as ENHRY and CDR2 as SYGVKD.

This clonotype appeared a few times. The chain couples TRBV5-1 to TRBJ2-1; D is ambiguous. Trimming shortened V by 5 bases and J by 7 bases, and 16 bases separated the two germline ends. The CDR3 covers 14 residues. The germline V gene has CDR1 SGHRS and CDR2 YFSETQ. The CDR3 DNA sequence: TGCGCCAGCAGTAACGGAACCTCTAGGAATGAGCAGTTCTTC. Translated, it gives CASSNGTSRNEQFF.

This clonotype came up a few times. The genes are TRBV5-4 and TRBJ1-5, with 7 nucleotides matching TRBD1. In germline, CDR1 is SGHNT, CDR2 YYREEE (reference sequence). V dropped 4 bases and J dropped 7; count of bases not matched to a gene: 8. CDR3 size: 14 residues. The CDR3 DNA is TGTGCCAGCAGCACCGACAGGGCGGTCCAGCCCCAGCATTTT. Its protein product is CASSTDRAVQPQHF.

This sequence joins TRBV10-3 and TRBJ2-1; 7 bases line up with TRBD1. CDR3 size: 14 residues. Germline V CDR1 and CDR2: ENHRY, SYGVKD. The junction had 12 bases not matched to a gene; V was cut back by 6 bases and J by 10 bases. Here the CDR3 reads CAISEDRAGKEQFF. The CDR3 DNA reads TGTGCCATCAGCGAAGACAGGGCGGGCAAGGAGCAGTTCTTC.

The chain uses TRBV28 and TRBJ2-7; D remains unclear. This CDR3 comprises 12 residues. Deletions cut 3 bases from V and 6 bases from J, with 9 bases between. Germline CDR1 is MDHEN and CDR2 is SYDVKM. The CDR3 DNA follows: TGTGCCAGCAGTTTCCAGAGCTCCGAGCAGTACTTC. Translation gives CASSFQSSEQYF.

To note about this clonotype: At one end, the junction sequence differs from germline, possibly due to a read error. The gene calls are TRBV20-1 and TRBJ2-4; 8 nucleotides agree with TRBD2. The DNA end is more similar to TRBJ2-7, so the J call may be wrong. The CDR3 sequence is 15 residues long. Germline assignment: CDR1 DFQATT and CDR2 SNEGSKA (reference sequence). As DNA, the CDR3 is TGCAGTACTAGAGATCGGCGGGGGGAGACCTACGAGCAGTACTTC. As protein: CSTRDRRGETYEQYF.

The chain uses TRBV6-1 and TRBJ2-7; D perhaps matches TRBD1 (6 bases). The CDR3 runs 12 residues. Germline V gene sequence: CDR1 MNHNS, CDR2 SASEGT. Trimming cost V 6 bases and J 12 bases, with 18 bases left between them. The CDR3 sequence: CASSPGDRFRYF. CDR3 DNA: TGTGCCAGCAGCCCAGGTGACAGGTTTCGGTACTTC.

This chain connects TRBV10-3 to TRBJ2-7, with TRBD1 matching 7 bases. V gave up 6 bases and J gave up 2 bases; unmatched junction bases: 10. The CDR3 runs to 15 residues. The germline V gene has CDR1 ENHRY and CDR2 SYGVKD. CDR3 nucleotide sequence: TGTGCCATCAGCGCCGGGACAGCTCCGACCTACGAGCAGTACTTC. Translating it yields CAISAGTAPTYEQYF.

This clonotype turned up a few times. CDR3 in amino acids: CSARGWTEDNSPLHF. DNA of the CDR3: TGCAGTGCTAGGGGATGGACTGAAGATAATTCACCCCTCCACTTT. V usage is TRBV20-1 and J usage is TRBJ1-6; D call uncertain. CDR1 and CDR2 from the germline V gene are DFQATT and SNEGSKA (reference sequence). The ends were cut back, 3 bases at V and 5 bases at J, with 14 bases in the middle. The CDR3 length is 15 residues.

V is TRBV6-2 or TRBV6-3 and J is TRBJ2-7; 15 bases agree with TRBD2. The CDR3 is 15 amino acids. Germline lookup yields CDR1 MNHEY and CDR2 SVGEGT. Germline trimming cut 2 bases from V and 5 bases from J; bases unmatched to any gene: 1. The CDR3 loop is CASSYGTSGGNEQYF. DNA for the CDR3: TGTGCCAGCAGTTACGGGACTAGCGGGGGGAACGAGCAGTACTTC.

The rearrangement uses TRBV20-1 and TRBJ1-1; unclear D gene. CDR3 length: 14 amino acids. Per the germline V gene, CDR1 is DFQATT and CDR2 is SNEGSKA (reference sequence). The ends were cut back, 5 bases at V and 3 bases at J, with 16 bases in the middle. This CDR3 reads CSASFPGPHTEAFF. For the CDR3, the DNA is TGCAGTGCTTCCTTTCCCGGGCCGCACACTGAAGCTTTCTTT.

The rearrangement uses TRBV19 and TRBJ2-1, with D possibly TRBD1 on 7 matching bases. CDR3 length equals 15 residues. Trimming left V 3 bases short and J 9 bases short, with 18 bases between. Looked up from germline, CDR1 is LNHDA and CDR2 is SQIVND (reference sequence). This CDR3 is CASSISRGALSEQFF. The CDR3 nucleotides are TGTGCCAGTAGTATCAGCAGGGGGGCATTAAGTGAGCAGTTCTTC.

This clonotype was seen at least ten times. The V gene is TRBV9, the J gene TRBJ2-1; D gene unclear. This CDR3 has 16 residues. Germline V gives CDR1 SGDLS, CDR2 YYNGEE. V lost 4 bases, J lost 6 bases, and 20 bases lay in between. The CDR3 DNA is TGTGCCAGCAGCCCTCCCCTGAGCAAGGAGCTCAATGAGCAGTTCTTC. It encodes CASSPPLSKELNEQFF.